This TCR beta chain was recovered during a study of T-cell reconstitution after alpha-beta-depleted transplantation in children. This clonotype was counted ten times or more. From germline, CDR1 is SQVTM and CDR2 ANQGSEA. The ends lost 4 bases at V and 3 bases at J; junction bases unmatched: 7. The CDR3 covers 15 residues. A library of TCRbeta sequences, prepared with unique molecular identifiers, was generated. TCRdb ran MiXCR on the PCR reads and lists one entry per CDR3 protein. The sample has a few hundred thousand distinct CDR3 sequences, about a tenth seen once; the top ten hold 2% to 2.5%. The sequencing here drew on PBMCs from the stem cell graft donor, taken from the stem cell graft. J is TRBJ2-1 and V is TRBV29-1, with 9 positions matching TRBD1. The clonotype originates from a human donor who donated a stem cell graft to a child with acute lymphoblastic leukemia. The chain's CDR3 is CSVVGDRDDYNEQFF. The CDR3 DNA follows: TGCAGCGTTGTGGGGGACAGGGACGACTACAATGAGCAGTTCTTC.